Below are 3 T cell receptor beta chains sequenced from a single sample in a study of T cells in women clearing cervical HPV infection (dated by TCRdb to the late 2010s). The method behind the library was the immunoSEQ multiplex PCR assay. TCRdb limited this immuneACCESS table to in-frame rearrangements with V and J called. A share of clones is missing; checked studies link under half to unresolved V genes, and the rest is unexplained. The table for this sample shows roughly 13,000 clones. The ten largest clonotypes hold 7.6% of the sample. The sequenced sample consisted of blood buffy coat. These receptors were collected from a woman between 18 and 69 years old with a cervical HPV16 infection that either progressed to CIN3+ or cleared (not recorded which).

A remark on this clone: The read ends 3 residues shy of where the CDR3 ends; the end is completed using the germline J gene. The chain has TRBV20-1 and TRBJ2-3; the match to TRBD2 covers 9 bases. The germline V gene encodes CDR1 DFQATT and CDR2 SNEGSKA (reference sequence). The CDR3 contains 19 residues. V was clipped by 1 base and J by 0 bases; unmatched bases: 14. The CDR3 bases that were read are TGCAGTGCTAGAGGTATGACTAGCGGAGGAAGTCCCAGCACAGATACG. Residues: CSARGMTSGGSPSTDT. The full CDR3 is CSARGMTSGGSPSTDTQYF.

Turning to this clone: The CDR3 goes on 3 residues after the read ends, and that part is filled in from the germline J gene. This chain uses TRBV7-2 with TRBJ1-2; 9 bases fit TRBD1. The germline V gene has CDR1 SGHTA and CDR2 FQGNSA. The CDR3 loop spans 15 amino acids. The sequenced part of the CDR3 DNA is TGTGCCAGCAGCCAAGCCCCCGGACAGGGGTACGAC. Protein sequence: CASSQAPGQGYD. The complete CDR3 reads CASSQAPGQGYDYTF.

Of note for this clone: The CDR3 end falls 3 residues outside the read, so it is completed with the germline J gene. V is TRBV20-1 and J is TRBJ2-2; 11 bases agree with TRBD2. Germline CDR1 is DFQATT and CDR2 is SNEGSKA (reference sequence). This CDR3 has 18 residues. Losses at the gene ends were 3 bases for V and 0 bases for J; bases not matched to a gene: 9. The sequenced part of the CDR3 DNA is TGCAGTGCTAGCGGAGGGACTAGCGGAAACTCGAACACCGGGGAG. Translation gives CSASGGTSGNSNTGE. From start to end, the CDR3 is CSASGGTSGNSNTGELFF.